These 30 T cell receptor beta chains were all obtained from the same sample, sequenced in a study of PD-1 blockade in mismatch repair-deficient tumors. The table came from immunoSEQ multiplex PCR; TCRdb's copy has only in-frame clones and leaves some out. The sample records tens of thousands of clones, roughly 80% being singletons. The specimen was peripheral blood, collected 12 weeks after starting pembrolizumab. These receptors were collected from an adult with mismatch repair-deficient cancer.

The chain carries TRBV7-2 and TRBJ2-3; TRBD2 agrees at 7 bases. Germline CDR1 and CDR2: SGHTA and FQGNSA. The CDR3 runs 16 residues. V shed 1 base, J shed 4 bases, and the junction held 8 bases outside the gene matches. The CDR3, as DNA: TGTGCCAGCAGCTTAGTGTCCGGGAGGAGGTCAGATACGCAGTATTTT. Translation: CASSLVSGRRSDTQYF.

This sequence joins TRBV27 and TRBJ2-2; unclear D gene. Germline lookup yields CDR1 MNHEY and CDR2 SMNVEV (reference sequence). Deletions cut 2 bases from V and 1 base from J, with 5 bases between. The CDR3 consists of 14 residues. The CDR3 sequence is CASSLSKNTGELFF. Here the CDR3 DNA reads TGTGCCAGCAGTTTAAGCAAGAACACCGGGGAGCTGTTTTTT.

The V gene is TRBV7-9, the J gene TRBJ2-5; D gene unclear. This CDR3 is built from 13 residues. Germline assignment: CDR1 SEHNR and CDR2 FQNEAQ (reference sequence). Trimming cost V 1 base and J 9 bases, with 12 bases left between them. This CDR3 is CASSLGEAKAQYF. The CDR3 DNA reads TGTGCCAGCAGCTTAGGAGAGGCGAAGGCCCAGTACTTC.

On this clone itself: Compared with germline, one end of the junction differs, possibly owing to a read error. This chain's CDR3 is CASSLERIDTQYF. For the CDR3, the DNA is TGTGCCAGCAGTTTAGAACGTATTGATACGCAGTATTTT. J is TRBJ2-3 and V is TRBV7-9, with D hard to call. Germline CDR1 SEHNR, CDR2 FQNEAQ (reference sequence). CDR3 length equals 13 residues. Full variable domain (outside the CDR3, taken from reference TRBV7-9 and TRBJ2-3): DTGVSQNPRHKITKRGQNVTFRCDPISEHNRLYWYRQTLGQGPEFLTYFQNEAQLEKSRLLSDRFSAERPKGSFSTLEIQRTEQGDSAMYLCASSLERIDTQYFGPGTRLTVL.

The chain links TRBV14 to TRBJ2-7; perhaps TRBD2 as D (5 bases). V lost 2 bases and J lost 0, with 23 bases in between. The CDR3 contains 19 residues. The germline gives CDR1 SGHDN, CDR2 FVKESK. This CDR3 is CASSQSPFLGSSGSYEQYF. The CDR3 coding sequence is TGTGCCAGCAGCCAAAGCCCCTTTTTGGGTAGCAGCGGCTCCTACGAGCAGTACTTC.

There are a few counts of this clone. The chain is built from TRBV19 and TRBJ2-7, with 10 nucleotides matching TRBD2. The J segment lost 1 base and the V segment lost 6 bases, leaving 6 bases of the junction unmatched. The CDR3 extends over 15 amino acids. Germline CDR1 and CDR2: LNHDA and SQIVND (reference sequence). As DNA, the CDR3 is TGTGCCAGTAGGGACCCTAGCGGGAGTTCCTACGAGCAGTACTTC. Its protein product is CASRDPSGSSYEQYF.

This clone showed up just a few times. The CDR3 nucleotides read TGCGCCAGCAGCTTCGGGGACAGTGAAAACAATGAGCAGTTCTTC. Translated, it gives CASSFGDSENNEQFF. The rearrangement links TRBV5-1 to TRBJ2-1; the match to TRBD1 covers 7 bases. The CDR3 extends over 15 amino acids. CDR1 is SGHRS, CDR2 YFSETQ, per germline. Losses at the gene ends were 2 bases for V and 5 bases for J; bases not matched to a gene: 7.

V is TRBV30 and J is TRBJ2-1; 10 nucleotides align to TRBD1. The J segment lost 9 bases and the V segment lost 5 bases, leaving 10 bases of the junction unmatched. This CDR3 has 14 amino acids. Germline CDR1 and CDR2: GTSNPN and SVGIG (reference sequence). The CDR3 bases are TGTGCCTGGTCCAGGGGGACAGGGGTATCTGAGCAGTTCTTC. This gives the protein CAWSRGTGVSEQFF. Looking up the rest from reference TRBV30 and TRBJ2-1 gives the full variable domain: SQTIHQWPATLVQPVGSPLSLECTVEGTSNPNLYWYRQAAGRGLQLLFYSVGIGQISSEVPQNLSASRPQDRQFILSSKKLLLSDSGFYLCAWSRGTGVSEQFFGPGTRLTVL.

V gene TRBV12-5 combines with J gene TRBJ2-1; 11 bases map to TRBD2. Germline V gene lookup returns CDR1 LGHNT and CDR2 FRNRAP. CDR3 length: 16 amino acids. V lost 5 bases to trimming and J lost 6 bases; unmatched junction nucleotides: 9. CDR3 sequence reads: CASGPLSGRAINEQFF. The CDR3 DNA sequence: TGTGCTAGTGGTCCCCTTAGCGGGAGGGCCATCAATGAGCAGTTCTTC.

The V call is TRBV2, the J call TRBJ2-1; 9 positions match TRBD2. J gave up 4 bases and V 10 bases, and 8 bases lay outside the gene matches. Germline V gene sequence: CDR1 SNHLY, CDR2 FYNNEI. The CDR3 is made up of 14 amino acids. The DNA for the CDR3 is TGTGCCACCTTAGCGGGAGCCCTTTACAATGAGCAGTTCTTC. It translates to CATLAGALYNEQFF.

DNA of the CDR3: TGTGCCATCGGGGACATTCAAGAGACCCAGTACTTC. Residues: CAIGDIQETQYF. This chain joins TRBV10-3 and TRBJ2-5; maybe TRBD1 (6 bases). V lost 8 bases to trimming and J lost 2 bases, with 9 bases between them. Germline CDR1 reads ENHRY; CDR2 reads SYGVKD. This CDR3 region has 12 residues.

The chain carries TRBV6-5 and TRBJ2-5; 9 bases match TRBD2. The J call is uncertain, as TRBJ2-7 better fits the DNA end. There are 15 residues in the CDR3. Germline V lookup: CDR1 MNHEY, CDR2 SVGAGI. CDR3 nucleotides: TGTGCCAGCAGTTTGGTAGCGGGGGACATGTACGAGCAGTACTTC. It translates to CASSLVAGDMYEQYF.

The gene calls are TRBV7-8 and TRBJ2-1; 14 nucleotides agree with TRBD2. The J segment lost 4 bases and the V segment lost 4 bases, leaving 9 bases of the junction unmatched. The CDR3 sequence is 18 residues long. CDR1 SGHVS and CDR2 FQNEAQ come from the germline V gene. In DNA, the CDR3 is TGTGCCAGCAGCTCCACGATGACTAGCGGGAGGGTATACAATGAGCAGTTCTTC. Amino acids: CASSSTMTSGRVYNEQFF.

The chain couples TRBV6-6 to TRBJ2-3; 9 bases align to TRBD2. The germline V gene has CDR1 MNHNY and CDR2 SVGAGI (reference sequence). V trimming: 6 bases; J trimming: 3 bases; junction bases outside the gene matches: 4. This CDR3 has 14 amino acids. The CDR3, as DNA: TGTGCCAGCAGGGCGGGAGGGAGGACAGATACGCAGTATTTT. This translates into CASRAGGRTDTQYF.

There are a few counts of this clone. The chain combines TRBV5-1 with TRBJ1-1; the match to TRBD1 covers 8 bases. The CDR3 sequence is 16 residues long. J was trimmed by 1 base and V by 3 bases; bases with no gene match: 8. Germline CDR1 SGHRS, CDR2 YFSETQ. Here the CDR3 reads CASSSGQGGRNTEAFF. Here the CDR3 DNA reads TGCGCCAGCAGCTCAGGACAGGGTGGGAGGAACACTGAAGCTTTCTTT.

The chain uses TRBV5-4 and TRBJ2-3; 7 bases are a match to TRBD2. The CDR3 runs to 16 residues. In germline, CDR1 is SGHNT, CDR2 YYREEE (reference sequence). Unmatched junction bases numbered 7, after V lost 1 base and J lost 2 bases. CDR3 sequence: CASSLRASGSTDTQYF. CDR3 coding DNA: TGTGCCAGCAGCTTGCGGGCTAGCGGTTCCACAGATACGCAGTATTTT.

The chain uses TRBV7-9 and TRBJ1-1, with a tentative D call TRBD1 (6 bases). The V gene's germline CDR1 is SEHNR and CDR2 FQNEAQ (reference sequence). V lost 6 bases and J 6 bases, leaving 11 bases between the germline ends. The CDR3 is 12 amino acids. The CDR3 bases are TGTGCCAGCAGAGAGGGGGTCTCTGAAGCTTTCTTT. This codes for CASREGVSEAFF. Drawing the rest from reference TRBV7-9 and TRBJ1-1, the complete variable domain is DTGVSQNPRHKITKRGQNVTFRCDPISEHNRLYWYRQTLGQGPEFLTYFQNEAQLEKSRLLSDRFSAERPKGSFSTLEIQRTEQGDSAMYLCASREGVSEAFFGQGTRLTVV.

This chain joins TRBV28 and TRBJ2-7; D is unresolved. V gave up 5 bases and J gave up 7 bases, with 15 bases separating them. In germline, CDR1 is MDHEN, CDR2 SYDVKM. CDR3 length: 13 residues. The CDR3 loop is CASSPSSFREQYF. CDR3 coding DNA: TGTGCCAGCAGTCCTTCGAGTTTTCGGGAGCAGTACTTC. Combining the CDR3 with reference TRBV28 and TRBJ2-7 gives the whole variable domain DVKVTQSSRYLVKRTGEKVFLECVQDMDHENMFWYRQDPGLGLRLIYFSYDVKMKEKGDIPEGYSVSREKKERFSLILESASTNQTSMYLCASSPSSFREQYFGPGTRLTVT.

This clone was counted once. The chain recombines TRBV7-2 with TRBJ1-3, with D hard to call. CDR1 is SGHTA, CDR2 FQGNSA, per germline. CDR3 size: 15 residues. V was shortened by 2 bases and J by 4 bases, with 12 bases between the two germline ends. The CDR3 DNA reads as TGTGCCAGCAGCTTAATCGGCGGGAAGGGAAACACCATATATTTT. Translating gives CASSLIGGKGNTIYF.

The J gene is TRBJ2-3, the V gene TRBV5-5; D is unresolved. V was pared by 0 bases and J by 4 bases, with 9 bases between. Germline loops: CDR1 SGHKS, CDR2 YYEKEE (reference sequence). The CDR3 contains 14 residues. The CDR3 reads CASSLGLLADTQYF. The CDR3 DNA sequence: TGTGCCAGCAGCTTGGGGCTGTTGGCAGATACGCAGTATTTT.

The chain links TRBV7-9 to TRBJ2-7, with D unresolved. Trimming cost V 5 bases and J 4 bases, with 15 bases left between them. CDR3 size: 14 residues. In germline, CDR1 is SEHNR, CDR2 FQNEAQ (reference sequence). The CDR3 here is CASSVQPNPYEQYF. The CDR3 bases are TGTGCCAGCAGCGTACAACCAAATCCGTACGAGCAGTACTTC.

Concerning this clone itself: At one end, the junction sequence differs from germline, possibly due to a read error. This chain connects TRBV11-2 to TRBJ2-7; D remains ambiguous. The CDR3 is 14 residues long. Per germline, CDR1 SGHAT and CDR2 FQNNGV. CDR3 loop: CASSLKTGAYEQYF. The DNA of the CDR3 is TGTGCCAGCAGCTTAAAGACCGGAGCCTACGAGCAGTACTTT.

This clone was seen at least ten times. The gene calls are TRBV29-1 and TRBJ1-3, with a weak D call TRBD1 (6 bases). Germline loops: CDR1 SQVTM, CDR2 ANQGSEA. Deletions cut 7 bases from V and 0 bases from J, with 10 bases between. The CDR3 has 13 residues. CDR3 loop: CSGWTDSGNTIYF. CDR3 in DNA: TGCAGCGGTTGGACAGACTCTGGAAACACCATATATTTT. The full variable domain, rest sourced from reference TRBV29-1 and TRBJ1-3, is SAVISQKPSRDICQRGTSLTIQCQVDSQVTMMFWYRQQPGQSLTLIATANQGSEATYESGFVIDKFPISRPNLTFSTLTVSNMSPEDSSIYLCSGWTDSGNTIYFGEGSWLTVV.

This clone was detected once. This chain connects TRBV7-3 to TRBJ2-5, with TRBD2 identical over 7 bases. The CDR3 totals 15 residues. With V trimmed by 5 bases and J by 3 bases, 9 bases remained unmatched. Germline V gene sequence: CDR1 SGHTA, CDR2 FQGTGA. The CDR3 DNA sequence: TGTGCCAGCAGCACAAATGGACTAGTGGAAGAGACCCAGTACTTC. This codes for CASSTNGLVEETQYF.

The V gene is TRBV6-5, the J gene TRBJ1-4; possibly TRBD1 for D (6 bases). From germline, CDR1 is MNHEY and CDR2 SVGAGI. The CDR3 covers 15 residues. V shed 5 bases and J shed 8 bases, with 18 bases lying between them. CDR3 sequence: CASSPAGGAREKLFF. The CDR3 nucleotides are TGTGCCAGCAGTCCTGCGGGGGGCGCGCGGGAAAAACTGTTTTTT.

This chain joins TRBV27 and TRBJ1-4; possibly TRBD1 for D (5 bases). Germline values: CDR1 MNHEY, CDR2 SMNVEV (reference sequence). Trimming pared 6 bases from V and 4 bases from J, leaving 12 bases between. The CDR3 spans 14 residues. The CDR3 loop is CASRAGKFNEKLFF. The CDR3 nucleotides are TGTGCCAGCAGGGCAGGGAAATTTAATGAAAAACTGTTTTTT.

This rearrangement joins TRBV19 to TRBJ2-7; D may be TRBD1 (6 bases). Trimming removed 5 bases at V and 2 bases at J, with 19 bases between. Germline assignment: CDR1 LNHDA and CDR2 SQIVND (reference sequence). The CDR3 has 16 residues. This chain's CDR3 is CASSSPGGTNTYEQYF. The CDR3 nucleotides are TGTGCCAGTAGTTCCCCGGGTGGGACAAATACCTACGAGCAGTACTTC.

The V call is TRBV15, the J call TRBJ2-3; a possible D gene is TRBD2 (5 bases). The CDR3 runs 15 residues. With 2 bases removed from V and 4 bases from J, the gap between germline ends came to 13 bases. Germline CDR1 reads LNHNV; CDR2 reads YYDKDF (reference sequence). CDR3 protein: CATSRKTGSADTQYF. CDR3 DNA sequence: TGTGCCACCAGCAGAAAGACGGGGAGCGCAGATACGCAGTATTTT.

The V call is TRBV9, the J call TRBJ2-1; possibly TRBD2 for D (5 bases). Germline values: CDR1 SGDLS, CDR2 YYNGEE. The CDR3 covers 15 residues. With 0 bases removed from V and 3 bases from J, the gap between germline ends came to 10 bases. DNA of the CDR3: TGTGCCAGCAGCGTAGGTACTAGGGACTACAATGAGCAGTTCTTC. Translating it yields CASSVGTRDYNEQFF.

This clone was detected only once. This rearrangement joins TRBV7-6 to TRBJ2-1; TRBD2 matches at 8 bases. The V gene end was trimmed by 1 base and the J gene end by 0 bases; junction bases not matched to a gene: 5. The CDR3 is 17 amino acids. Per germline, CDR1 SGHVS and CDR2 FNYEAQ. The CDR3: CASSLDTSGSSYNEQFF. The CDR3 bases are TGTGCCAGCAGCTTAGATACTAGCGGAAGCTCCTACAATGAGCAGTTCTTC.